This note documents a single T cell receptor beta chain sequence. Its antigen is undetermined. V was trimmed by 0 bases and J by 7 bases, leaving 7 bases between them. CDR3 length: 13 residues. CDR1 and CDR2 (germline): MGHRA, YSYEKL. This sample's treatment: oral pan-JAK inhibitor, 5-10 mg twice daily. Alopecia areata patients had lesional scalp punch biopsies and peripheral blood taken from them. The sample belongs to a study of CD8+ T cells in alopecia areata. Study-level information: Each of the treated patients was given oral tofacitinib, 5 to 10 mg twice daily, for moderate-to-severe alopecia areata.

RNA, once extracted, was reverse transcribed into cDNA for use as the sequencing template. The repertoire was sequenced with immunoSEQ multiplex PCR; TCRdb's copy has only in-frame clones and lacks some. Of fewer than 250,000 clones listed, roughly two fifths were seen once; the top ten hold roughly 2.6%. Study-level results: Mice showed TCR sharing more clearly than patients did, possibly owing to HLA. One nonresponder leaves baseline CD8+ expansion's link to response uncertain.

The chain combines TRBV4-1 with TRBJ2-1; D unclear. Source: CD4+ T cells sorted from blood, taken around week 37, from a patient treated with tofacitinib. This clonotype was sampled from a human donor with alopecia areata. CDR3 region: CASSQDVGNEQFF. CDR3 nucleotide sequence: TGCGCCAGCAGCCAAGATGTAGGTAATGAGCAGTTCTTC.